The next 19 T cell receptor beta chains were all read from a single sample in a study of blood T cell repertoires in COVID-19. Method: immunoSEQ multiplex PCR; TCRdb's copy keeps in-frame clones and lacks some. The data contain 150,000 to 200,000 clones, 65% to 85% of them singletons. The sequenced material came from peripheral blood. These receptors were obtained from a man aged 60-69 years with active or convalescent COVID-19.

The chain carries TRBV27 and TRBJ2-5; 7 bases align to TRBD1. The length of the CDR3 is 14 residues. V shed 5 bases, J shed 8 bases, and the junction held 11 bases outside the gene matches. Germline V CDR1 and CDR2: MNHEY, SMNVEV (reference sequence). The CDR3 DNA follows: TGTGCCAGCAGTGGACAGGTCCCTCTTGGAACCCAGTACTTC. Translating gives CASSGQVPLGTQYF.

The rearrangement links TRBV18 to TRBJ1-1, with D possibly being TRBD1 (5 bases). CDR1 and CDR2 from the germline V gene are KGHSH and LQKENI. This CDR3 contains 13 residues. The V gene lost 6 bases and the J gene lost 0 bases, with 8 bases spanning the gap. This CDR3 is CASSGAVNTEAFF. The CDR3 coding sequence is TGTGCCAGCTCTGGGGCAGTGAACACTGAAGCTTTCTTT.

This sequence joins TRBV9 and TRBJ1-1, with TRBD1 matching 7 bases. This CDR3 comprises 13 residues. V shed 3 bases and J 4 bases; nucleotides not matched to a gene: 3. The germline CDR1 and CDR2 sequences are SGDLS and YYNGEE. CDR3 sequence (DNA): TGTGCCAGCAGCGAGACAGGGACCACTGAAGCTTTCTTT. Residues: CASSETGTTEAFF.

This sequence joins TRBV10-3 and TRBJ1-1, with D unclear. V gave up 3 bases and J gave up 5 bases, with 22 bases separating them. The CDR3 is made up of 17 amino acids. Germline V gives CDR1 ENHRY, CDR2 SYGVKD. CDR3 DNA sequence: TGTGCCATCAGTGACCGTAATGAAAATGAGGGAGGAACTGAAGCTTTCTTT. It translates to CAISDRNENEGGTEAFF.

The CDR3 region has the DNA TGTGCCAGCAGCCAAATCCCAGGGCACACTGAAGCTTTCTTT. Amino acids: CASSQIPGHTEAFF. V usage is TRBV3-1 (or the pseudogene TRBV3-2) and J usage is TRBJ1-1; possibly TRBD1 for D (5 bases). The germline CDR1 and CDR2 sequences are LGHDT and YNNKEL (reference sequence). The CDR3 contains 14 residues. Trimming removed 2 bases at V and 3 bases at J, with 10 bases between.

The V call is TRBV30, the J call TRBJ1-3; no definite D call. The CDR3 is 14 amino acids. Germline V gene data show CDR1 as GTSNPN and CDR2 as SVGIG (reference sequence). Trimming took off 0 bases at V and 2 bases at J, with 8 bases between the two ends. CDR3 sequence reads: CAWSVRVTGNTIYF. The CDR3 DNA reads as TGTGCCTGGAGTGTGAGGGTTACTGGAAACACCATATATTTT.

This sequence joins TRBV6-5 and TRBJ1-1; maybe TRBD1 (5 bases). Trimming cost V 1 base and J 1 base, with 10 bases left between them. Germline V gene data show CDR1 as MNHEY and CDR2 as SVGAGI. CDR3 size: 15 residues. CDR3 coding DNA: TGTGCCAGCAGTTACTGGGGCAGGAGGAACACTGAAGCTTTCTTT. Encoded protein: CASSYWGRRNTEAFF.

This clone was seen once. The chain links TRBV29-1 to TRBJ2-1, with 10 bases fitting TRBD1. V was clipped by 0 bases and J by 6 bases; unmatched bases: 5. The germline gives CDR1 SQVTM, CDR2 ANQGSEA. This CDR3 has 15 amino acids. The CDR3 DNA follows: TGCAGCGTTGAAGAGACTAGGACAGGGGGCAATGAGCAGTTCTTC. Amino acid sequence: CSVEETRTGGNEQFF.

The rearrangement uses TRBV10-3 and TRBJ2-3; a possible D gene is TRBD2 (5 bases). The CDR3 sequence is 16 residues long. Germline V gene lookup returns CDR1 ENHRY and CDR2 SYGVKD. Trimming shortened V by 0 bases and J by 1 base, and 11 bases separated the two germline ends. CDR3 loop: CAISESSGSGTDTQYF. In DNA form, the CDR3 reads TGTGCCATCAGTGAGTCGTCGGGGTCTGGCACAGATACGCAGTATTTT.

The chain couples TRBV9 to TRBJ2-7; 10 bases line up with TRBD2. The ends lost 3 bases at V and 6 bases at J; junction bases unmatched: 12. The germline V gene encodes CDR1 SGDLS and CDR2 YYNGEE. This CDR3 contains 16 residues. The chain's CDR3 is CASSAGPLAGVPEQYF. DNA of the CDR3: TGTGCCAGCAGCGCTGGGCCCCTAGCGGGAGTTCCCGAGCAGTACTTC. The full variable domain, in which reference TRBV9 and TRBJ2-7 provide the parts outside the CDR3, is DSGVTQTPKHLITATGQRVTLRCSPRSGDLSVYWYQQSLDQGLQFLIQYYNGEERAKGNILERFSAQQFPDLHSELNLSSLELGDSALYFCASSAGPLAGVPEQYFGPGTRLTVT.

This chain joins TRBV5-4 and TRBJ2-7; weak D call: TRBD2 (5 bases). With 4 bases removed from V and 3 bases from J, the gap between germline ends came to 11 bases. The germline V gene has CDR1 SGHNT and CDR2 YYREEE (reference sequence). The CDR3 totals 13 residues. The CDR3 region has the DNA TGTGCCAGCAGCCAGAAACGGGGCTACGAGCAGTACTTC. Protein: CASSQKRGYEQYF.

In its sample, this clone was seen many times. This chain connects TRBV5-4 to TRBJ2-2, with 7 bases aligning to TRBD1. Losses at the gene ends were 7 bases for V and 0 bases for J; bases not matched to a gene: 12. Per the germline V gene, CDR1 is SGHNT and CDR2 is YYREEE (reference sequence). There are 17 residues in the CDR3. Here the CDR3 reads CASGPNTGVSNTGELFF. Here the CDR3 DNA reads TGTGCCAGCGGGCCTAATACAGGGGTTTCGAACACCGGGGAGCTGTTTTTT. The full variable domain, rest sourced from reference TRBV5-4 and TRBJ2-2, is ETGVTQSPTHLIKTRGQQVTLRCSSQSGHNTVSWYQQALGQGPQFIFQYYREEENGRGNFPPRFSGLQFPNYSSELNVNALELDDSALYLCASGPNTGVSNTGELFFGEGSRLTVL.

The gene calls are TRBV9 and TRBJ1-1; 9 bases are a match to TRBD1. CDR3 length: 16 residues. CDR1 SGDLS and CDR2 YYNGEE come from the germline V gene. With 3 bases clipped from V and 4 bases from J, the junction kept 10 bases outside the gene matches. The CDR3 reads CASSAGTGNAGTEAFF. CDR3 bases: TGTGCCAGCAGCGCCGGGACAGGGAATGCTGGCACTGAAGCTTTCTTT.

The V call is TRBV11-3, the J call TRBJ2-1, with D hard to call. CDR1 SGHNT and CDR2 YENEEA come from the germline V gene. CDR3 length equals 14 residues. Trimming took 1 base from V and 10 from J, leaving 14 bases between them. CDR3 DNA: TGTGCCAGCAGCTTAGGTTCCTCACCAGGAGAGCAGTTCTTC. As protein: CASSLGSSPGEQFF.

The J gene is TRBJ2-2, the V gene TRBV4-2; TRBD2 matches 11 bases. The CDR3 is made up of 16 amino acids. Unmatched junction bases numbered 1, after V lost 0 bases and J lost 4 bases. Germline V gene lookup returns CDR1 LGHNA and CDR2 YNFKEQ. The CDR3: CASSQELAGGTGELFF. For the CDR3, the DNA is TGTGCCAGCAGCCAAGAGCTAGCGGGGGGCACCGGGGAGCTGTTTTTT.

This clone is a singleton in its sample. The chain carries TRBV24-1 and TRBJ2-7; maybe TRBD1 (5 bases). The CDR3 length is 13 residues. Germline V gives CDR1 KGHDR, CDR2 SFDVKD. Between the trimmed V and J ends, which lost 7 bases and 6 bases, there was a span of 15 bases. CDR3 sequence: CATRVGHVVEQYF. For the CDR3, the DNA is TGTGCCACCAGGGTAGGACATGTTGTCGAGCAGTACTTC.

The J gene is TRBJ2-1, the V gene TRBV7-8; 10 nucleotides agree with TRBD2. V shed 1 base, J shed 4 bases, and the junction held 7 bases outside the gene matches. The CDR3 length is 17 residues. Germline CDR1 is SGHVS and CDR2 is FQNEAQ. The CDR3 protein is CASSLVGAGGKYNEQFF. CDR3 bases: TGTGCCAGCAGCTTAGTGGGAGCGGGAGGGAAATACAATGAGCAGTTCTTC.

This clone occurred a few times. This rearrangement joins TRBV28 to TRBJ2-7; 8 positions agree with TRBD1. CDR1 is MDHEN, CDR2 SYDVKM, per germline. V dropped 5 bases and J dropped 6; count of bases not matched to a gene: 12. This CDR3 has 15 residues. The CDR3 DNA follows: TGTGCCAGCAGTCCATCCCTAGGACAGGGCCGCGAGCAGTACTTC. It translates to CASSPSLGQGREQYF.

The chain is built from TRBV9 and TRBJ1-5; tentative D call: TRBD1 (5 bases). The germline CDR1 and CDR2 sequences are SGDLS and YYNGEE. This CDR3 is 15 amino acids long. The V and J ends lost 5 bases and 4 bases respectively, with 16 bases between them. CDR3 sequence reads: CASSAGQAINQPQHF. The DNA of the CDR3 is TGTGCCAGCAGTGCCGGACAAGCGATTAATCAGCCCCAGCATTTT.